This entry lists 10 T cell receptor beta chains sequenced from one sample in a study of T-cell reconstitution after alpha-beta-depleted transplantation in children. Unique molecular identifiers were incorporated into the prepared TCRbeta library. TCRdb recomputed calls from the PCR reads with MiXCR, one row per CDR3 protein. The table shows over 150,000 distinct CDR3 sequences, with about 7% occurring only once. The input for sequencing was PBMCs, taken before TCRalphabeta/CD19-depleted stem cell transplant. The receptors here all came from a boy aged 2 to 10 with acute lymphoblastic leukemia, due to receive a stem cell transplant.

This clonotype is judged medium-sized. CDR3 amino acids: CASSLEQGGADTQYF. The CDR3 DNA reads TGCGCCAGCAGCTTGGAACAGGGAGGGGCAGATACGCAGTATTTT. The chain is built from TRBV5-1 and TRBJ2-3; possible D gene TRBD2, 7 bases. The CDR3 consists of 15 residues. The ends were cut back, 0 bases at V and 4 bases at J, with 12 bases in the middle. From germline, CDR1 is SGHRS and CDR2 YFSETQ.

This clonotype was found many times. The chain joins TRBV7-8 to TRBJ2-4; TRBD2 is a possible D gene (7 bases). The CDR3 consists of 16 residues. CDR1 and CDR2 from the germline V gene are SGHVS and FQNEAQ. Trimming took off 1 base at V and 2 bases at J, with 12 bases between the two ends. DNA of the CDR3: TGTGCCAGCAGCTTAGAGGGGGGGCTAACCAAAAACATTCAGTACTTC. This translates into CASSLEGGLTKNIQYF.

This clonotype has a count of ten or more. The gene calls are TRBV28 and TRBJ1-4; 8 nucleotides match TRBD1. Germline values: CDR1 MDHEN, CDR2 SYDVKM. The CDR3 loop spans 16 amino acids. Losses at the gene ends were 5 bases for V and 4 bases for J; bases not matched to a gene: 9. The CDR3 spells CASSLHQGALNEKLFF. The CDR3, as DNA: TGTGCCAGCAGTCTACATCAGGGGGCGCTTAATGAAAAACTGTTTTTT.

There are many counts of this clonotype. The chain uses TRBV5-1 and TRBJ2-5; 8 bases line up with TRBD1. The trim removed 0 bases at V and 1 base at J, leaving 2 bases unmatched. The CDR3 spans 15 residues. Germline CDR1 and CDR2: SGHRS and YFSETQ. The CDR3 region has the DNA TGCGCCAGCAGCTTGGGACAGGGGCCCCAAGAGACCCAGTACTTC. It yields the protein CASSLGQGPQETQYF.

This clonotype was seen repeatedly, ten times or more. One end of the junction varies from germline; a read error may be responsible. The chain has TRBV7-7 and TRBJ2-3, with 7 bases lining up with TRBD2. The CDR3 is made up of 15 amino acids. Germline CDR1 SSHAT, CDR2 FNYEAQ (reference sequence). Here the CDR3 DNA reads TGTGCTAGCAGCCTGAGCGGGGAGGGCACAGATACGCAGTATTTT. Translated: CASSLSGEGTDTQYF.

The rearrangement links TRBV6-5 to TRBJ2-5; 10 bases are a match to TRBD2. This CDR3 has 16 amino acids. Looked up from germline, CDR1 is MNHEY and CDR2 is SVGAGI. Trimming took 5 bases from V and 7 from J; bases not matched to a gene: 13. The CDR3 reads CASSPGTSAGMGTQYF. In DNA form, the CDR3 reads TGTGCCAGCAGTCCCGGGACTAGCGCGGGGATGGGGACCCAGTACTTC.

This clonotype has ten or more counts. The chain combines TRBV5-6 with TRBJ1-5; maybe TRBD1 (5 bases). The germline CDR1 and CDR2 sequences are SGHDT and YYEEEE. The CDR3 is made up of 13 amino acids. V lost 0 bases and J 7 bases, leaving 8 bases between the germline ends. CDR3 coding DNA: TGTGCCAGCAGCTTGGGGGGGGGACAGCCCCAGCATTTT. Residues: CASSLGGGQPQHF.

This clonotype appeared many times. The chain employs TRBV12-3 or TRBV12-4 and TRBJ2-3; TRBD1 aligns across 7 bases. This CDR3 has 14 amino acids. Germline trimming cut 10 bases from V and 4 bases from J; bases unmatched to any gene: 11. The CDR3 bases are TGTGCCACTAAAAATAGGGGGCTGTCAGATACGCAGTATTTT. Its translation is CATKNRGLSDTQYF.

The sample holds a few counts of this clonotype. V is TRBV20-1 and J is TRBJ1-6, with D perhaps matching TRBD1 (6 bases). This CDR3 has 14 residues. With 2 bases removed from V and 9 bases from J, the gap between germline ends came to 14 bases. Germline assignment: CDR1 DFQATT and CDR2 SNEGSKA (reference sequence). CDR3 in amino acids: CSARRGGDTSPLHF. CDR3 nucleotide sequence: TGCAGTGCTAGAAGGGGTGGGGACACTTCACCCCTCCACTTT.

This clonotype was detected only a few times. The V call is TRBV4-3, the J call TRBJ2-1; possibly TRBD1 for D (5 bases). Germline assignment: CDR1 LGHNA and CDR2 YSLEER. CDR3 length equals 16 residues. The V gene lost 1 base and the J gene lost 0 bases, with 10 bases spanning the gap. DNA of the CDR3: TGCGCCAGCAGCCAAGCCCACAGGAGCTCCTACAATGAGCAGTTCTTC. The encoded protein is CASSQAHRSSYNEQFF.